This T cell receptor beta chain derives from a study of blood T cell repertoires in COVID-19 (dated by TCRdb to 2018 to 2021). Regarding the complete study: Samples covering the acute and convalescent phases of COVID-19 were provided by collaborators in the United States, Italy and Spain. Subjects who had been exposed to COVID-19, were actively infected with it, or had recovered from it provided the deeply sampled blood TCRbeta repertoires that made up the dataset. The material from the prospective study consisted of cDNA or gDNA derived from T cells, B-cell-depleted T cells, or PBMCs. The repertoires were made available in a free public database intended to serve as a resource for research on the immune response to SARS-CoV-2. Samples were obtained from the ongoing ImmuneRACE study (first 160 participants) and from over 1,000 subjects provided by 6 global collaborators. Where available, HLA class I and class II types were taken from metadata supplied by the sample provider and were not determined by assay-based typing. Sample metadata almost always included a de-identified subject ID, COVID-19 status, age in years and sex.

The collaborating institutions used their own protocols to collect whole blood in K2EDTA tubes. For TCRbeta analysis, collaborators shipped samples in one of three forms: frozen whole blood, isolated PBMCs, or DNA extracted from either of those sample types. From the cysteine up to the phenylalanine, the CDR3 has a length of 20 residues. The read is trimmed to its CDR3 DNA, 60 bases read in frame from base 1. V ends up 3 bases short and J 5 bases short, with an unmatched junction base count of 19. From a lookup of the germline V gene (reference sequence), CDR1 and CDR2 are LNHDA and SQIVND. Broader findings and caveats from the paper: How much clinical and demographic metadata was included differed by source and by participant, and the metadata was provided uncurated.

TCRbeta CDR3 regions were amplified from genomic DNA by means of the immunoSEQ Assay, a bias-controlled multiplex PCR. In the authors' own workflow: Within the assay, amplification of reference gene primers was used to estimate how many nucleated cells each sample contained. To quantify the absolute abundance of each unique TCRbeta CDR3 rearrangement, sequence reads were collapsed and filtered. Productive Simpson clonality was computed per sample as the square root of Simpson's diversity index over productive rearrangements. The immuneACCESS repertoire file appears here via TCRdb, limited to in-frame rearrangements. These files lack a portion of the clones; in checked studies, under half of the deficit traces to unresolved V genes, and the cause of the others is not known. V, J and clone size are those of that table, while D and trimming were read from the DNA. Across this sample there are about 36,000 clones, with roughly 80% seen only once. Approximately 15% of the sample is taken by the ten largest.

As regards this clone: What antigen it recognizes has not been identified. Base-call qualities are not available, and no considerably larger clone is one nucleotide away.

The sequence was obtained from a human donor in a cohort sampled during active COVID-19. This chain is built from TRBV19 and TRBJ2-3; TRBD2 fits 11 bases in the junction. The sample taken for sequencing was peripheral blood. The bases read TGTGCCAGTAGTATTAGCATCGGCTTGGGTAGCGGGGGGGCGTTAGATACGCAGTATTTT. It specifies CASSISIGLGSGGALDTQYF.